The 26 T cell receptor beta chains below come from one sample, sequenced in a study of shared clonotypes between healthy human individuals. Sequenced by immunoSEQ multiplex PCR; TCRdb stores in-frame clones only, minus some. The sample contains about 2 million clones, roughly 94% of which appear only once. Sample: naive CD4+ T cells sorted from blood. Subset defined: CD45RA+ positively selected. The receptors originated from a man aged 18 to 29 in good health.

The V gene is TRBV25-1, the J gene TRBJ2-5; no firm D call. V was pared by 1 base and J by 4 bases, with 16 bases between. The CDR3 extends over 16 amino acids. Looked up from germline, CDR1 is MGHDK and CDR2 is SYGVNS. CDR3 bases: TGTGCCAGCAGTGAATCGGGCTATCGAGGACGAGAGACCCAGTACTTC. Amino acids: CASSESGYRGRETQYF.

The chain joins TRBV28 to TRBJ2-3, with TRBD2 identical over 9 bases. CDR3 length: 14 residues. Germline CDR1 and CDR2: MDHEN and SYDVKM. V lost 6 bases to trimming and J lost 3 bases; unmatched junction nucleotides: 4. CDR3 nucleotide sequence: TGTGCCAGCAGCTCTAGCGGGGAAACAGATACGCAGTATTTT. It yields the protein CASSSSGETDTQYF.

This chain joins TRBV30 and TRBJ1-3; D perhaps matches TRBD1 (5 bases). Germline-derived CDR1 and CDR2 are GTSNPN and SVGIG (reference sequence). This CDR3 is built from 17 residues. Trimming stripped 2 bases from V and 0 bases from J, with 17 bases between. The CDR3, as DNA: TGTGCCTGGAGTCCGGGGTTCGGGGGAGGCTCTGGAAACACCATATATTTT. Translated, it gives CAWSPGFGGGSGNTIYF.

This chain uses TRBV28 with TRBJ2-5; no firm D call. Trimming pared 5 bases from V and 4 bases from J, leaving 11 bases between. Germline CDR1 reads MDHEN; CDR2 reads SYDVKM. CDR3 length: 13 residues. CDR3 sequence: CASSPRRPETQYF. The CDR3 DNA sequence: TGTGCCAGCAGTCCCAGGAGACCAGAGACCCAGTACTTC.

The chain combines TRBV4-1 with TRBJ2-1; 8 bases agree with TRBD2. This CDR3 is 17 amino acids long. Germline V lookup: CDR1 MGHRA, CDR2 YSYEKL. With V trimmed by 1 base and J by 3 bases, 8 bases remained unmatched. CDR3 bases: TGCGCCAGCAGCCAAGTTAGGAGCGGGAGCATCTACAATGAGCAGTTCTTC. Translated: CASSQVRSGSIYNEQFF.

V usage is TRBV18 and J usage is TRBJ2-2; D is unclear. CDR1 and CDR2 (germline): KGHSH, LQKENI. The V gene lost 2 bases and the J gene lost 7 bases, with 14 bases spanning the gap. This CDR3 comprises 15 residues. The CDR3 sequence: CASSPLNGENGELFF. Here the CDR3 DNA reads TGTGCCAGCTCACCATTGAATGGAGAGAACGGGGAGCTGTTTTTT. The full variable domain, in which reference TRBV18 and TRBJ2-2 provide the parts outside the CDR3, is NAGVMQNPRHLVRRRGQEARLRCSPMKGHSHVYWYRQLPEEGLKFMVYLQKENIIDESGMPKERFSAEFPKEGPSILRIQQVVRGDSAAYFCASSPLNGENGELFFGEGSRLTVL.

The chain couples TRBV6-6 to TRBJ2-1; perhaps TRBD2 as D (6 bases). Germline V gene sequence: CDR1 MNHNY, CDR2 SVGAGI (reference sequence). The CDR3 totals 14 residues. The germline V and J ends were trimmed by 6 bases and 9 bases, with 18 bases remaining between them. CDR3 nucleotide sequence: TGTGCCAGCAGCCAGGAGGGTGGTACTCGTGAGCAGTTCTTC. Translating gives CASSQEGGTREQFF.

V is TRBV10-1 and J is TRBJ2-1; D gene ambiguous. Germline CDR1 and CDR2: WNHNN and SYGVQD (reference sequence). The CDR3 has 13 amino acids. The V end lost 6 bases, the J end lost 8 bases, and 14 bases lay between the germline ends. CDR3 in DNA: TGCGCCAGCAGCCTCCGAGATTGGGATGAGCAGTTCTTC. Translation: CASSLRDWDEQFF.

The V and J genes are TRBV15 and TRBJ2-2; no definite D call. The germline V gene encodes CDR1 LNHNV and CDR2 YYDKDF (reference sequence). This CDR3 spans 13 amino acids. The V end was cut by 0 bases, the J end by 6 bases, with 5 bases between. The CDR3 DNA follows: TGTGCCACCAGCAGAGATGGTCCCGGGGAGCTGTTTTTT. Its protein product is CATSRDGPGELFF.

The chain carries TRBV11-3 and TRBJ2-1, with TRBD1 matching 8 bases. The CDR3 extends over 16 amino acids. Germline trimming cut 1 base from V and 3 bases from J; bases unmatched to any gene: 5. CDR1 SGHNT and CDR2 YENEEA come from the germline V gene. The CDR3 loop is CASSLASGQGYNEQFF. Written as DNA, the CDR3 is TGTGCCAGCAGCTTAGCGTCCGGACAGGGCTACAATGAGCAGTTCTTC.

This chain links TRBV6-1 with TRBJ2-7, with TRBD1 matching 9 bases. Germline CDR1 is MNHNS and CDR2 is SASEGT. This CDR3 is 15 amino acids long. V lost 6 bases, J lost 2 bases, and 8 bases stayed unmatched. The CDR3 is CASSPRDRVPYEQYF. CDR3 coding DNA: TGTGCCAGCAGCCCCCGGGACAGGGTCCCCTACGAGCAGTACTTC.

The CDR3: CASRSGDRNDEQYF. The CDR3 coding sequence is TGCGCCAGCAGGTCGGGGGACAGGAACGACGAGCAGTACTTC. V usage is TRBV4-1 and J usage is TRBJ2-7; 8 positions match TRBD1. Looked up from germline, CDR1 is MGHRA and CDR2 is YSYEKL. The V gene end was trimmed by 6 bases and the J gene end by 5 bases; junction bases not matched to a gene: 9. The CDR3 is made up of 14 amino acids.

This clone has a single count. The chain employs TRBV5-1 and TRBJ2-6; D assignment may be TRBD1 or TRBD2 (5 bases each). CDR3 length: 16 amino acids. Germline CDR1 reads SGHRS; CDR2 reads YFSETQ. V lost 4 bases and J 6 bases, leaving 17 bases between the germline ends. CDR3 residues: CASSPPAGTLANVLTF. CDR3 nucleotide sequence: TGCGCCAGCAGCCCGCCGGCAGGGACGTTGGCCAACGTCCTGACTTTC.

The rearrangement links TRBV15 to TRBJ2-5; 13 bases are shared with TRBD2. The CDR3 consists of 17 residues. Per the germline V gene, CDR1 is LNHNV and CDR2 is YYDKDF (reference sequence). V dropped 0 bases and J dropped 4; count of bases not matched to a gene: 5. The CDR3 DNA reads TGTGCCACCAGCAGAGAACTAGCGGGAGGGCCCGGAGAGACCCAGTACTTC. Translation gives CATSRELAGGPGETQYF.

This chain uses TRBV5-4 with TRBJ2-5; D may be TRBD1 (6 bases). This CDR3 has 14 amino acids. Deletions cut 4 bases from V and 5 bases from J, with 15 bases between. CDR1 is SGHNT, CDR2 YYREEE, per germline (reference sequence). The CDR3 region is CASSAQGIPETQYF. DNA of the CDR3: TGTGCCAGCAGCGCACAGGGAATCCCCGAGACCCAGTACTTC.

V and J are TRBV5-5 and TRBJ1-6; unclear D gene. The CDR3 covers 15 residues. Germline V gives CDR1 SGHKS, CDR2 YYEKEE (reference sequence). Trimming shortened V by 0 bases and J by 7 bases, and 11 bases separated the two germline ends. CDR3 coding DNA: TGTGCCAGCAGCTTGGAAGGGAGGGTGAATTCACCCCTCCACTTT. It yields the protein CASSLEGRVNSPLHF.

To note about this clone: Other DNA sequences in the same sample also yield this CDR3. The V call is TRBV5-1, the J call TRBJ2-7; the D gene is possibly TRBD2 (5 bases). The CDR3 totals 14 residues. With 4 bases removed from V and 0 bases from J, the gap between germline ends came to 11 bases. Germline V CDR1 and CDR2: SGHRS, YFSETQ. CDR3 amino acids: CASSATGSSYEQYF. CDR3 nucleotides: TGCGCCAGCAGCGCGACGGGGAGCTCCTACGAGCAGTACTTC.

The chain uses TRBV5-1 and TRBJ1-6; unclear D gene. Per germline, CDR1 SGHRS and CDR2 YFSETQ. Trimming removed 9 bases at V and 0 bases at J, with 16 bases between. This CDR3 is 16 amino acids long. CDR3 DNA: TGCGCCACCGACACTGGGCCTGGCTCCTATAATTCACCCCTCCACTTT. This gives the protein CATDTGPGSYNSPLHF. The full variable domain, in which reference TRBV5-1 and TRBJ1-6 provide the parts outside the CDR3, is KAGVTQTPRYLIKTRGQQVTLSCSPISGHRSVSWYQQTPGQGLQFLFEYFSETQRNKGNFPGRFSGRQFSNSRSEMNVSTLELGDSALYLCATDTGPGSYNSPLHFGNGTRLTVT.

V is TRBV18 and J is TRBJ2-7; D remains unclear. The V end lost 0 bases, the J end lost 7 bases, and 13 bases lay between the germline ends. The CDR3 consists of 14 residues. CDR1 and CDR2 from the germline V gene are KGHSH and LQKENI. The CDR3, as DNA: TGTGCCAGCTCACCACCGATGGCTCCTTTAGAGCAGTACTTC. Its protein is CASSPPMAPLEQYF.

This rearrangement joins TRBV2 to TRBJ1-4, with D maybe TRBD1 (6 bases). V was trimmed by 6 bases and J by 8 bases, leaving 16 bases between them. The CDR3 is made up of 14 amino acids. Germline CDR1 reads SNHLY; CDR2 reads FYNNEI. The CDR3 loop reads CASSPGHPVEKLFF. The CDR3 DNA follows: TGTGCCAGCAGCCCGGGACACCCCGTGGAAAAACTGTTTTTT.

The CDR3 coding sequence is TGTGCCAGCAGCTCCTCCGGGACAGGGTTGGCCTACGAGCAGTACTTC. Amino acids: CASSSSGTGLAYEQYF. The V gene is TRBV5-4, the J gene TRBJ2-7; TRBD1 aligns across 9 bases. This CDR3 is 16 amino acids long. V shed 3 bases and J 2 bases; nucleotides not matched to a gene: 9. In germline, CDR1 is SGHNT, CDR2 YYREEE (reference sequence).

The chain recombines TRBV5-4 with TRBJ2-7, with 8 positions matching TRBD1. Germline-derived CDR1 and CDR2 are SGHNT and YYREEE (reference sequence). This CDR3 has 17 residues. Germline trimming cut 4 bases from V and 3 bases from J; bases unmatched to any gene: 15. The CDR3 nucleotides are TGTGCCAGCAGCGGATTACCGGACAGGGTGGGCCGCTACGAGCAGTACTTC. Its protein is CASSGLPDRVGRYEQYF.

This clone is a singleton in its sample. The chain recombines TRBV7-2 with TRBJ1-3; 7 nucleotides line up with TRBD1. Trimming at V came to 1 base and at J to 4 bases, leaving 4 bases not matched to a gene. The CDR3 is 15 residues long. Germline values: CDR1 SGHTA, CDR2 FQGNSA. CDR3 DNA: TGTGCCAGCAGCTTAGAAGGGGGCTCAGGAAACACCATATATTTT. This codes for CASSLEGGSGNTIYF.

The rearrangement joins TRBV7-9 to TRBJ2-1, with a weak D call TRBD1 (6 bases). The germline gives CDR1 SEHNR, CDR2 FQNEAQ (reference sequence). This CDR3 has 13 amino acids. The V end lost 3 bases, the J end lost 4 bases, and 7 bases lay between the germline ends. The CDR3 nucleotides read TGTGCCAGCAGCTTTCAGGGGTACAATGAGCAGTTCTTC. It codes for CASSFQGYNEQFF.

J is TRBJ1-2 and V is TRBV2; D may be TRBD1 (5 bases). This CDR3 spans 12 amino acids. The V and J ends lost 4 bases and 4 bases respectively, with 7 bases between them. CDR1 and CDR2 (germline): SNHLY, FYNNEI. In nucleotides, the CDR3 is TGTGCCAGCAGTGCACAGGCCTATGGCTACACCTTC. It translates to CASSAQAYGYTF.

This clone appeared once. The gene calls are TRBV5-1 and TRBJ1-2, with TRBD1 matching over 8 bases. Unmatched junction bases numbered 12, after V lost 0 bases and J lost 5 bases. CDR1 is SGHRS and CDR2 is YFSETQ in the germline V gene. The CDR3 is 17 amino acids. CDR3 residues: CASSLATGGPRLYGYTF. The CDR3 nucleotides are TGCGCCAGCAGCTTGGCCACAGGGGGTCCCAGATTGTATGGCTACACCTTC.